Listed below are T cell receptor beta chains from one sample, sequenced in a study of shared clonotypes between healthy human individuals. Profiled with immunoSEQ multiplex PCR; TCRdb holds only in-frame clones, not every one. The sample carries over a million clones, around 78% recorded once. Sequencing was done on a sample of memory CD4+ T cells from PBMCs. The receptors here all came from a man younger than 35 in good health. Some clones in this sample may be carry-over from other donors' samples. Both conserved end residues are part of each CDR3. A D gene is named only where the DNA matches it firmly.

>TRBV6-6|.|TRBJ1-1
CASSFRGSEAFF
>TRBV5-1|TRBD1|TRBJ2-5
CASSSYGQAQETQYF
>TRBV9|.|TRBJ2-3
CASSVDGITQYF
>TRBV9|TRBD1|TRBJ2-1
CASSLQGTTYNEQFF
>TRBV19|.|TRBJ1-1
CASSINTEAFF
>TRBV7-8|TRBD1|TRBJ1-5
CASSWGTGDQPQHF
>TRBV15|.|TRBJ1-1
CATSSGWHAEAFF
>TRBV18|.|TRBJ1-1
CASSPQKNTEAFF
>TRBV7-2|.|TRBJ1-3
CASSTNTGTGNTIYF
>TRBV2|.|TRBJ2-1
CASSGDSRGYNEQFF
>TRBV4-3|.|TRBJ2-3
CASSQVNSGRSSTDTQYF
>TRBV18|.|TRBJ2-7
CASSTLSGYEQYF
>TRBV30|.|TRBJ1-4
CAWSATGLNEKLFF
>TRBV5-1|.|TRBJ1-1
CASTPESINTEAFF
>TRBV19|.|TRBJ2-7
CASSITPDSNSYEQYF
>TRBV13|TRBD2|TRBJ2-2
CASSQQELAGGPWEFAGELFF
>TRBV6-1|.|TRBJ2-7
CASNRGGLSYEQYF
>TRBV5-1|.|TRBJ1-1
CASREDRAANTEAFF
>TRBV5-1|.|TRBJ2-2
CASSLARYTGELFF
>TRBV4-1|TRBD2|TRBJ2-5
CASSQRESETQYF
>TRBV14|.|TRBJ1-2
CASSPAANYGYTF
>TRBV7-9|.|TRBJ2-7
CASQTGYEQYF
>TRBV5-1|.|TRBJ2-2
CASSLSSDGFGELFF
>TRBV18|.|TRBJ1-2
CASSPPSRILGYTF
>TRBV28|.|TRBJ1-1
CASLNSQLEAFF
>TRBV11-2|TRBD1|TRBJ1-1
CASSSYRDREAEAFF
>TRBV18|.|TRBJ1-1
CASSPNAIVNTEAFF
>TRBV5-1|.|TRBJ1-3
CASSPDSLSGNTIYF
>TRBV6-1|.|TRBJ1-5
CASSGGADQPQHF
>TRBV28|TRBD1|TRBJ2-2
CASSLLPGQGATGGELFF
>TRBV15|.|TRBJ2-7
CATSRDRSDRTYEQYF
>TRBV5-1|.|TRBJ2-1
CASSLHSREQNEQFF
>TRBV30|TRBD2|TRBJ2-5
CAWAEGLAGLETQYF
>TRBV9|.|TRBJ1-1
CASSFQADTEAFF
>TRBV6-1|TRBD2|TRBJ2-1
CASSEGLMTSGYNEQFF
>TRBV27|TRBD1|TRBJ1-5
CASSPRSDRAVSTYPGNQPQHF
>TRBV4-1|TRBD2|TRBJ2-4
CASSMPHPGLAERNIQYF
>TRBV2|.|TRBJ2-7
CASSEAPVSAYEQYF
>TRBV7-3|.|TRBJ2-2
CASSLSGLLAGELFF
>TRBV6-6|TRBD2|TRBJ2-7
CASSYVLAGAGEQYF
>TRBV5-1|.|TRBJ1-2
CASSSEPTGNGYTF
>TRBV15|.|TRBJ2-5
CATSRVQADQETQYF
>TRBV10-3|.|TRBJ1-5
CAISGGVQPQHF
>TRBV9|.|TRBJ1-3
CASSVANGVSGNTIYF
>TRBV5-1|.|TRBJ2-1
CASSVPTGTPSKQFF
>TRBV28|.|TRBJ1-2
CASSLTPEYYGYTF
>TRBV27|.|TRBJ2-3
CASSPGHPQDTQYF
>TRBV30|.|TRBJ1-6
CAWSTDSPLHF
>TRBV19|TRBD2|TRBJ2-1
CASSYSGRSTEQFF
>TRBV7-2|TRBD1|TRBJ2-7
CASSLAPTGRSYEQYF
>TRBV7-2|TRBD1|TRBJ1-1
CASSSGGVMNTEAFF
>TRBV6-6|.|TRBJ2-7
CASSSRDFSYEQYF
>TRBV28|.|TRBJ2-5
CASRRPTANQETQYF
>TRBV19|.|TRBJ1-2
CASTPVGDYGYTF
>TRBV28|.|TRBJ1-4
CASSFREKLFF
>TRBV7-9|.|TRBJ2-4
CASSPGDIQYF